This TCR beta chain derives from a study of CD8 T cells in Susac syndrome. Study results and limitations: The authors acknowledged that the study's TCR sequencing and HLA analysis involved relatively few individuals. Among people with Susac, CD8+ clonal expansion was greatest in TEMRA cells and active patients.

In the case of this clonotype: Its antigen is unidentified.

The CDR3 is 14 residues long. Germline V gene sequence: CDR1 DFQATT, CDR2 SNEGSKA (reference sequence). Trimming removed 2 bases from V and 2 bases from J, with 13 bases in between. With random hexamers, reverse transcription was performed on about 0.45 to 1 ug of RNA. Amplification of TCR beta CDR3 used immunoSEQ multiplex PCR across 54 Vbeta and 13 Jbeta. TCRdb re-called the immunoSEQ multiplex PCR reads with MiXCR, one entry per CDR3 protein. The sample has about 100,000 distinct CDR3 sequences, 95% seen once. J is TRBJ2-7 and V is TRBV20-1, with a tentative D call TRBD2 (6 bases). The clonotype comes from a human donor with Susac syndrome. Specimen: CD8+ T cells from PBMCs. The CDR3 DNA follows: TGCAGTGCTAGAAATCCCGCGGGGACCTACGAGCAGTACTTC. Amino acid sequence: CSARNPAGTYEQYF.